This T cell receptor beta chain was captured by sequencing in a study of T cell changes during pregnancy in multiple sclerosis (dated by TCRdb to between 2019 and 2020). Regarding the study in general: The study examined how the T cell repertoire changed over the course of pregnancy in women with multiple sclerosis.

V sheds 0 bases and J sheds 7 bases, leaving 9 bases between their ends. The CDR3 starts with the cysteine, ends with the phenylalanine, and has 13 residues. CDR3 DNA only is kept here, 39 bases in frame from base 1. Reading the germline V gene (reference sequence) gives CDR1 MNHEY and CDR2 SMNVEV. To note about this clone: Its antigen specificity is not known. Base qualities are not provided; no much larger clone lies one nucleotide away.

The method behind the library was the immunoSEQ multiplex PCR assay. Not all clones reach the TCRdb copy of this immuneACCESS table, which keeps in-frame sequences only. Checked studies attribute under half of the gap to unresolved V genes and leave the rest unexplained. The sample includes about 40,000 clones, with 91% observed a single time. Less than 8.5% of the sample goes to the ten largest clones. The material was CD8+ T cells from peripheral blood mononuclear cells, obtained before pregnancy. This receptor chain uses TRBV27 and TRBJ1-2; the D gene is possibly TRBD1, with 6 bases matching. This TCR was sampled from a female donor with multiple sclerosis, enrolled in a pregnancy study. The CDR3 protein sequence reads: CASSLSGARGYTF. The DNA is TGTGCCAGCAGTTTATCGGGGGCTCGTGGCTACACCTTC.